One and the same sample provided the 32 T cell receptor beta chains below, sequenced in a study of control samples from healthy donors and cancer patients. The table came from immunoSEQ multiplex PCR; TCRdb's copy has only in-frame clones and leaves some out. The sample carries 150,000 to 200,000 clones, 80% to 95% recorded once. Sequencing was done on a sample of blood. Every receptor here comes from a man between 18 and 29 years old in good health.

The DNA for the CDR3 is TGCGCCAGCAAACCGGGACAGGTCGTTTCACCCCTCCACTTT. Protein sequence: CASKPGQVVSPLHF. The J gene is TRBJ1-6, the V gene TRBV5-1, with 8 bases aligning to TRBD1. The CDR3 covers 14 residues. J lost 9 bases, V lost 6 bases, and 8 bases had no gene match. The germline CDR1 and CDR2 sequences are SGHRS and YFSETQ.

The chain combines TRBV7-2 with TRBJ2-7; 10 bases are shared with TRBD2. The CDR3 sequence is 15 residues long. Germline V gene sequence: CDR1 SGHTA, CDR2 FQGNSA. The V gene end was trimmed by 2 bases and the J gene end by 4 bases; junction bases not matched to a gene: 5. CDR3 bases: TGTGCCAGCAGCTTAAAATCTAGCGGGGGTTACGAGCAGTACTTC. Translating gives CASSLKSSGGYEQYF. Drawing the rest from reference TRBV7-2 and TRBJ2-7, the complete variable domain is GAGVSQSPSNKVTEKGKDVELRCDPISGHTALYWYRQSLGQGLEFLIYFQGNSAPDKSGLPSDRFSAERTGGSVSTLTIQRTQQEDSAVYLCASSLKSSGGYEQYFGPGTRLTVT.

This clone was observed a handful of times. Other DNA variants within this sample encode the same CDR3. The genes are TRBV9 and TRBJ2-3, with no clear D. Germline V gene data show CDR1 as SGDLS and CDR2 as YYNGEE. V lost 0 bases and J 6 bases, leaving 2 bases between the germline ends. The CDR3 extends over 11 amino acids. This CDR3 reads CASSVGDTQYF. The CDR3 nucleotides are TGTGCCAGCAGCGTAGGGGATACGCAGTATTTT. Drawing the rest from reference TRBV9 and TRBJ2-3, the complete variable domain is DSGVTQTPKHLITATGQRVTLRCSPRSGDLSVYWYQQSLDQGLQFLIQYYNGEERAKGNILERFSAQQFPDLHSELNLSSLELGDSALYFCASSVGDTQYFGPGTRLTVL.

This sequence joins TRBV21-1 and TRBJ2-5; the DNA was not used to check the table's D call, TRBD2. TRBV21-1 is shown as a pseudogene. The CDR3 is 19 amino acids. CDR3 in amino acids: CASSTEPSGLAGGQETQYF. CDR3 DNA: TGTGCCAGCAGCACCGAACCCTCGGGACTAGCGGGGGGTCAAGAGACCCAGTACTTC.

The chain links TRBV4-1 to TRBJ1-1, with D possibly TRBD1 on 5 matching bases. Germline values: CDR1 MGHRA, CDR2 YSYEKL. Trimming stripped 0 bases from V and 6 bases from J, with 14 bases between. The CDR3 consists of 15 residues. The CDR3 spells CASSQEAQVGAEAFF. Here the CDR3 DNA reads TGCGCCAGCAGCCAAGAAGCACAGGTGGGGGCTGAAGCTTTCTTT.

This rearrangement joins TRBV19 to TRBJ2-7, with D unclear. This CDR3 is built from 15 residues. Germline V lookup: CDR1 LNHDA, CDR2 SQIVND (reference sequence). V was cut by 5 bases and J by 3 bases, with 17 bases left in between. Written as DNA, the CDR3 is TGTGCCAGTAGTCATAGGTCGGAATCCTACTACGAGCAGTACTTC. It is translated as CASSHRSESYYEQYF.

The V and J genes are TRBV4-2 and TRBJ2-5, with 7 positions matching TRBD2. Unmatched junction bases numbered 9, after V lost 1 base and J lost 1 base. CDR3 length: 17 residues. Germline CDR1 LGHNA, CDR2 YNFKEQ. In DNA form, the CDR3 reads TGTGCCAGCAGCCAAGGATCCGGCGGGGGTCGCCAAGAGACCCAGTACTTC. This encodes CASSQGSGGGRQETQYF.

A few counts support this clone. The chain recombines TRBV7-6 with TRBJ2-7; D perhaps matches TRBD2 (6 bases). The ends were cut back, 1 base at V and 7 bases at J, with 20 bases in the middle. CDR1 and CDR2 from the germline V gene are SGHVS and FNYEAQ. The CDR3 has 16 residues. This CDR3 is CASSLGWRGGIVEQYF. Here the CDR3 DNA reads TGTGCCAGCAGCTTAGGGTGGAGGGGAGGTATAGTAGAGCAGTACTTC.

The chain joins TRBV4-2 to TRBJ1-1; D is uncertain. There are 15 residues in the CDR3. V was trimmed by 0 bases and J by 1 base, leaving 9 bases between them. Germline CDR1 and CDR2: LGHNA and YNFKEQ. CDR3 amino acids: CASSQEPRENTEAFF. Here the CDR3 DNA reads TGTGCCAGCAGCCAAGAGCCGCGGGAGAACACTGAAGCTTTCTTT.

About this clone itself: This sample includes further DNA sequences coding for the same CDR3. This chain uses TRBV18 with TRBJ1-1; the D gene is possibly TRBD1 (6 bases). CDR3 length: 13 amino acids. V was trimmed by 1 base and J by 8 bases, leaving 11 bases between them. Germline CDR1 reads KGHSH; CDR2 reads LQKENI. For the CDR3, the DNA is TGTGCCAGCTCACCACGGTCGGGGGCGGAAGCTTTCTTT. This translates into CASSPRSGAEAFF.

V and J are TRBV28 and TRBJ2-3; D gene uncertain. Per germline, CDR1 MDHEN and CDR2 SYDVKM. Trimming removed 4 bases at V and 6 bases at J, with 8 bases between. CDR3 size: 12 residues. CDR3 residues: CASSSLGDTQYF. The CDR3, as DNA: TGTGCCAGCAGTTCCCTTGGGGATACGCAGTATTTT.

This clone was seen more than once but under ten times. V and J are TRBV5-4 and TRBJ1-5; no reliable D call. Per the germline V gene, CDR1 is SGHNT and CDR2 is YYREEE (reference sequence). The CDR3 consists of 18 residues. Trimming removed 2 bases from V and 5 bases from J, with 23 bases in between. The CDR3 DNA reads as TGTGCCAGCAGCTTTCTCGGCAGAAGTAGACCCGAGGATCAGCCCCAGCATTTT. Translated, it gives CASSFLGRSRPEDQPQHF.

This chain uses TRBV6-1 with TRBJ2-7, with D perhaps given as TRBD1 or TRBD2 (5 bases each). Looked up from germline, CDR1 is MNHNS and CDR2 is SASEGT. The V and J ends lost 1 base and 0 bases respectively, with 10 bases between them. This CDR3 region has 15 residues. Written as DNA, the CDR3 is TGTGCCAGCAGTGAAGAGAGAGGGGTCTCCTACGAGCAGTACTTC. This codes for CASSEERGVSYEQYF.

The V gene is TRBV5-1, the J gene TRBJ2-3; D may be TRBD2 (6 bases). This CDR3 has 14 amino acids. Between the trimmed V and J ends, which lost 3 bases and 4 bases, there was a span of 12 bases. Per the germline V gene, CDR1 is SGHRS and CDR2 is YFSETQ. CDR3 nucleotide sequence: TGCGCCAGCAGCTCGGGACTGGATGCAGATACGCAGTATTTT. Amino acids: CASSSGLDADTQYF.

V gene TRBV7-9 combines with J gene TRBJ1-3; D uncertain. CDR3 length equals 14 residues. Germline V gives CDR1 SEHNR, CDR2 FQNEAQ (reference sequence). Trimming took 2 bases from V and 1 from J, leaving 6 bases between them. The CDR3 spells CASSLSESGNTIYF. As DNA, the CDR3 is TGTGCCAGCAGCTTATCAGAGTCTGGAAACACCATATATTTT.

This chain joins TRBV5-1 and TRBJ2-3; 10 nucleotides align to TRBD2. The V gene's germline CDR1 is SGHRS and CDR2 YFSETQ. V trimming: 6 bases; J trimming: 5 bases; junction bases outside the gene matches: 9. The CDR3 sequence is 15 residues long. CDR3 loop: CASKALAGGGDTQYF. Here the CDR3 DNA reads TGCGCCAGCAAAGCCTTAGCGGGGGGAGGAGATACGCAGTATTTT.

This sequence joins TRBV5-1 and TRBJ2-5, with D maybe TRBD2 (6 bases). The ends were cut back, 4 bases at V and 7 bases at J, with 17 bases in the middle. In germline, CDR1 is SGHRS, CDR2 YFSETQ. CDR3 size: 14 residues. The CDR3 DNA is TGCGCCAGCAGCCAGCTGGACTACAAGACGACCCAGTACTTC. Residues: CASSQLDYKTTQYF. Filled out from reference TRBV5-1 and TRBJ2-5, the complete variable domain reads KAGVTQTPRYLIKTRGQQVTLSCSPISGHRSVSWYQQTPGQGLQFLFEYFSETQRNKGNFPGRFSGRQFSNSRSEMNVSTLELGDSALYLCASSQLDYKTTQYFGPGTRLLVL.

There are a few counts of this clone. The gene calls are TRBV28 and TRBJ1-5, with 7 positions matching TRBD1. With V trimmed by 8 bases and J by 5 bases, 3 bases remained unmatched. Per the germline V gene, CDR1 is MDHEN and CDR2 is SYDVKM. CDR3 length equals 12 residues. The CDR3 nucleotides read TGTGCCAGCGGGACAGACGATCAGCCCCAGCATTTT. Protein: CASGTDDQPQHF.

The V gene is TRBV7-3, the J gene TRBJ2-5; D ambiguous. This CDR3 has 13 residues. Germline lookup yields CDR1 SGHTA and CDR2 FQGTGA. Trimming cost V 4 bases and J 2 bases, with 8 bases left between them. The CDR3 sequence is CASSSRPQETQYF. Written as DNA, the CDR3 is TGTGCCAGCAGCTCCCGACCACAAGAGACCCAGTACTTC. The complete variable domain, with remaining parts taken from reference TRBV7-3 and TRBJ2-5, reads GAGVSQTPSNKVTEKGKYVELRCDPISGHTALYWYRQSLGQGPEFLIYFQGTGAADDSGLPNDRFFAVRPEGSVSTLKIQRTERGDSAVYLCASSSRPQETQYFGPGTRLLVL.

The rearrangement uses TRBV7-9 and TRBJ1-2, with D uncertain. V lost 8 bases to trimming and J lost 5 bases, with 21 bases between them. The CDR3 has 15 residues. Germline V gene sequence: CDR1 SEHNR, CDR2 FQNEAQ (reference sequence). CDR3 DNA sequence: TGTGCCAGCTTACCAGAGGTCTGGGTAGAGTATGGCTACACCTTC. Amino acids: CASLPEVWVEYGYTF.

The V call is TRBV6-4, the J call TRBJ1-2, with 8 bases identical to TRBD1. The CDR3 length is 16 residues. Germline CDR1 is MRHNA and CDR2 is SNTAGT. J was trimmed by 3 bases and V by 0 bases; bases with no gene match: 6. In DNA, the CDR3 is TGTGCCAGCAGTGACTCTTGGGCAGGGGGCGACTATGGCTACACCTTC. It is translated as CASSDSWAGGDYGYTF.

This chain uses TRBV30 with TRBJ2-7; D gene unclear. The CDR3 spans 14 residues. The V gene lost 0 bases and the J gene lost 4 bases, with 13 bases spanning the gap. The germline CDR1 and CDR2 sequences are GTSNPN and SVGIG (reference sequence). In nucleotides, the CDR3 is TGTGCCTGGAGTGTACGAAGGGCCGGGTACGAGCAGTACTTC. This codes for CAWSVRRAGYEQYF.

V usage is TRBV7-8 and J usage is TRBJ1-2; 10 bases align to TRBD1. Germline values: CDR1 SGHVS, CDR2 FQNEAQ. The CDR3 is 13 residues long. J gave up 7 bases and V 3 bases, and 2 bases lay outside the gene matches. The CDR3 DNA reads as TGTGCCAGCAGCTTCGGACAGGGGGTTGGCTACACCTTC. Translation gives CASSFGQGVGYTF.

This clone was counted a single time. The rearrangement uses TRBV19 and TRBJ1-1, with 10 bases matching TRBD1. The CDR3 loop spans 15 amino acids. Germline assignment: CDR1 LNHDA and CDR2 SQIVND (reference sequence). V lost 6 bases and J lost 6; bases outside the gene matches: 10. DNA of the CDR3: TGTGCCAGTAGACAAGACAGGGGGCAGAGGTCTGAAGCTTTCTTT. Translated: CASRQDRGQRSEAFF.

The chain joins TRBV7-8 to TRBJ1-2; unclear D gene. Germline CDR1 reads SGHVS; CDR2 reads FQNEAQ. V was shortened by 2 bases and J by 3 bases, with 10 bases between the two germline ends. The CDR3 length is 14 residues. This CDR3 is CASSLRPGYYGYTF. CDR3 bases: TGTGCCAGCAGCTTACGGCCGGGCTACTATGGCTACACCTTC.

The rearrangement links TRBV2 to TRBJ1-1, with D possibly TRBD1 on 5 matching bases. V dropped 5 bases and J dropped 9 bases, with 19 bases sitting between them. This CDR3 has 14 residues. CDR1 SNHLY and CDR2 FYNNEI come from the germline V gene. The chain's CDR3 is CASSPTRGPKKAFF. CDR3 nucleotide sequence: TGTGCCAGCAGTCCCACGAGGGGCCCCAAGAAAGCTTTCTTT.

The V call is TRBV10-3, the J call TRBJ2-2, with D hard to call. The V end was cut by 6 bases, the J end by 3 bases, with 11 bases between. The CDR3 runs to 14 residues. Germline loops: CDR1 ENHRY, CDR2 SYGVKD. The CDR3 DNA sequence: TGTGCCATCAGAACTTCAGAGTACACCGGGGAGCTGTTTTTT. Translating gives CAIRTSEYTGELFF.

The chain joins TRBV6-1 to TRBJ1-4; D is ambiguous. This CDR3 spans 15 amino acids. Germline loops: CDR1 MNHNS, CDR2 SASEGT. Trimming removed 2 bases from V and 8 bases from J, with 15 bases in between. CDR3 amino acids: CASSEPAGMGEKLFF. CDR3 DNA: TGTGCCAGCAGTGAACCGGCCGGGATGGGCGAAAAACTGTTTTTT.

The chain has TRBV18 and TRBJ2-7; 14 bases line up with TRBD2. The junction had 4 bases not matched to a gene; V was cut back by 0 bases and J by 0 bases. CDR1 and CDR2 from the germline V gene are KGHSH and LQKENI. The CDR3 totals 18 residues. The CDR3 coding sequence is TGTGCCAGCTCACCACCCTGGACTAGCGGGGGGTACTCCTACGAGCAGTACTTC. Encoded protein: CASSPPWTSGGYSYEQYF.

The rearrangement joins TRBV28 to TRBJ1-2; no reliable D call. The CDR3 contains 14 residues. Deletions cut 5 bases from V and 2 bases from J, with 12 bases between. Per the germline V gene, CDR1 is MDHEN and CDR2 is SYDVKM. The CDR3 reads CASSAPPKNYGYTF. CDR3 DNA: TGTGCCAGCAGTGCACCGCCGAAAAACTATGGCTACACCTTC.

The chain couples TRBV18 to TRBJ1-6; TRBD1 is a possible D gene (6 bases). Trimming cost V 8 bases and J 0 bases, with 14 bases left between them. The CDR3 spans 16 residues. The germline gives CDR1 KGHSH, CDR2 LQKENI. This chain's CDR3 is CASQKDRNSYNSPLHF. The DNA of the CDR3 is TGTGCCAGCCAAAAGGACAGAAACTCCTATAATTCACCCCTCCACTTT.

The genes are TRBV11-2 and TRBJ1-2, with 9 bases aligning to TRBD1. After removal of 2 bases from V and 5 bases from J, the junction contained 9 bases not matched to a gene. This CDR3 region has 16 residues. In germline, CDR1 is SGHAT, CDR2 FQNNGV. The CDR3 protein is CASSLFGTGIQYGYTF. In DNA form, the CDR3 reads TGTGCCAGCAGCTTATTTGGGACAGGGATTCAGTATGGCTACACCTTC.